The rows below give T cell receptor beta chains drawn from one sample of a study of blood T cell repertoires in COVID-19. Produced via immunoSEQ multiplex PCR; TCRdb's table is partial and in-frame only. The sample holds more than 150,000 clones, 80% to 90% seen once. The sample consisted of peripheral blood. Source of these receptors: a man aged 65-85 years with active or convalescent COVID-19. CDR3s include the opening cysteine and the closing phenylalanine or tryptophan. Each record gives: CDR3 protein, CDR3 DNA, clone size, V gene, J gene, D gene. The D gene is left open where the match is weak. Part of the rows lack a size; the others show once, few, many or a class for expanded clones.

CDR3aa: CASSLAGGGTRTGELFF
CDR3nt: TGTGCCAGCAGCTTAGCGGGCGGAGGGACTCGCACCGGGGAGCTGTTTTTT
abundance: .
v_gene: TRBV7-2
j_gene: TRBJ2-2
d_gene: .

CDR3aa: CASTREGELFF
CDR3nt: TGTGCCAGCACAAGAGAAGGGGAGCTGTTTTTT
abundance: .
v_gene: TRBV13
j_gene: TRBJ2-2
d_gene: .

CDR3aa: CASSLGGRTSTDTQYF
CDR3nt: TGTGCCAGCAGCTTGGGAGGGAGGACGTCCACAGATACGCAGTATTTT
abundance: .
v_gene: TRBV5-5
j_gene: TRBJ2-3
d_gene: .

CDR3aa: CASSPGSVPKFGYTF
CDR3nt: TGTGCCAGCAGCCCCGGGTCGGTACCCAAGTTTGGCTACACCTTC
abundance: .
v_gene: TRBV6-5
j_gene: TRBJ1-2
d_gene: .

CDR3aa: CASSRSDFKETQYF
CDR3nt: TGTGCCAGTAGTAGGTCGGACTTTAAAGAGACCCAGTACTTC
abundance: once
v_gene: TRBV19
j_gene: TRBJ2-5
d_gene: .

CDR3aa: CASSSPIVLRGTEAFF
CDR3nt: TGTGCCAGCAGCTCCCCTATAGTACTAAGGGGAACTGAAGCTTTCTTT
abundance: once
v_gene: TRBV2
j_gene: TRBJ1-1
d_gene: .

CDR3aa: CASSGRDRGTGANVLTF
CDR3nt: TGCGCCAGCAGCGGACGGGACAGGGGGACTGGGGCCAACGTCCTGACTTTC
abundance: .
v_gene: TRBV5-1
j_gene: TRBJ2-6
d_gene: TRBD1

CDR3aa: CASSLRQGVSYNEQFF
CDR3nt: TGTGCCAGCAGCCTCCGACAGGGGGTTTCCTACAATGAGCAGTTCTTC
abundance: .
v_gene: TRBV11-2
j_gene: TRBJ2-1
d_gene: TRBD1

CDR3aa: CASSPYFGTSYEQYF
CDR3nt: TGTGCCAGCTCACCATACTTCGGGACTAGCTACGAGCAGTACTTC
abundance: .
v_gene: TRBV18
j_gene: TRBJ2-7
d_gene: TRBD2

CDR3aa: CASSPSGGGYGYTF
CDR3nt: TGTGCCAGCAGCCCATCGGGGGGGGGCTATGGCTACACCTTC
abundance: .
v_gene: TRBV6-5
j_gene: TRBJ1-2
d_gene: .

CDR3aa: CASSLQQNEKLFF
CDR3nt: TGTGCCAGCAGCCTTCAACAAAATGAAAAACTGTTTTTT
abundance: .
v_gene: TRBV28
j_gene: TRBJ1-4
d_gene: .

CDR3aa: CAISASSGGSPLHF
CDR3nt: TGTGCCATCAGTGCATCTTCCGGGGGTTCACCCCTCCACTTT
abundance: .
v_gene: TRBV10-3
j_gene: TRBJ1-6
d_gene: .

CDR3aa: CASSSSSGILSYNEQFF
CDR3nt: TGTGCCAGTAGTAGCTCTTCGGGGATCCTCTCCTACAATGAGCAGTTCTTC
abundance: .
v_gene: TRBV19
j_gene: TRBJ2-1
d_gene: .

CDR3aa: CASRGQVASGNTIYF
CDR3nt: TGCGCCAGCAGGGGACAGGTGGCCTCTGGAAACACCATATATTTT
abundance: few
v_gene: TRBV4-1
j_gene: TRBJ1-3
d_gene: TRBD1

CDR3aa: CASSEPLSQINYGYTF
CDR3nt: TGTGCCAGCAGCGAGCCCCTTTCACAGATAAACTATGGCTACACCTTC
abundance: few
v_gene: TRBV9
j_gene: TRBJ1-2
d_gene: .

CDR3aa: CASSSGLMSTDTQYF
CDR3nt: TGCGCCAGCAGCTCTGGGCTAATGAGCACAGATACGCAGTATTTT
abundance: .
v_gene: TRBV5-1
j_gene: TRBJ2-3
d_gene: .

CDR3aa: CASSLVGGQLGRGYTF
CDR3nt: TGTGCCAGCAGCTTAGTAGGAGGACAGTTGGGGCGTGGCTACACCTTC
abundance: once
v_gene: TRBV7-8
j_gene: TRBJ1-2
d_gene: .

CDR3aa: CASSLRGQNYGYTF
CDR3nt: TGTGCCAGCAGTTTGAGAGGGCAGAACTATGGCTACACCTTC
abundance: .
v_gene: TRBV27
j_gene: TRBJ1-2
d_gene: .

CDR3aa: CASSDRLAGVIDTQYF
CDR3nt: TGTGCCAGCAGTGACCGACTAGCGGGAGTGATAGATACGCAGTATTTT
abundance: .
v_gene: TRBV6-2/TRBV6-3
j_gene: TRBJ2-3
d_gene: TRBD2

CDR3aa: CASSGGTGAPTDTQYF
CDR3nt: TGTGCCAGCAGCGGGGGGACAGGGGCTCCGACAGATACGCAGTATTTT
abundance: .
v_gene: TRBV7-9
j_gene: TRBJ2-3
d_gene: TRBD1

CDR3aa: CASTYSGLRGANVLTF
CDR3nt: TGTGCCAGCACCTATTCAGGACTCCGTGGGGCCAACGTCCTGACTTTC
abundance: .
v_gene: TRBV11-2
j_gene: TRBJ2-6
d_gene: .

CDR3aa: CASRATGGISEAFF
CDR3nt: TGTGCCAGCAGAGCGACAGGGGGTATTTCTGAAGCTTTCTTT
abundance: .
v_gene: TRBV28
j_gene: TRBJ1-1
d_gene: TRBD1

CDR3aa: CAWSSLAEEQYF
CDR3nt: TGTGCCTGGAGTAGCCTAGCAGAGGAGCAGTACTTC
abundance: .
v_gene: TRBV30
j_gene: TRBJ2-7
d_gene: .

CDR3aa: CASSYLSFYEQYF
CDR3nt: TGTGCCAGCAGTTACTTGTCCTTTTACGAGCAGTACTTC
abundance: few
v_gene: TRBV6-6
j_gene: TRBJ2-7
d_gene: .

CDR3aa: CASSLLAGLISDTQYF
CDR3nt: TGTGCCAGCAGCTTACTAGCGGGTCTTATTTCAGATACGCAGTATTTT
abundance: .
v_gene: TRBV5-6
j_gene: TRBJ2-3
d_gene: TRBD2

CDR3aa: CASSTPRGANYGYTF
CDR3nt: TGTGCCAGCAGCACCCCCCGAGGAGCTAACTATGGCTACACCTTC
abundance: once
v_gene: TRBV11-2
j_gene: TRBJ1-2
d_gene: .

CDR3aa: CASSPGTGGYTF
CDR3nt: TGTGCCAGCAGTCCCGGGACAGGCGGCTACACCTTC
abundance: .
v_gene: TRBV12-3/TRBV12-4
j_gene: TRBJ1-2
d_gene: TRBD1

CDR3aa: CASSLVLGDTHHRYF
CDR3nt: TGTGCCAGCAGCTTAGTCTTAGGGGACACCCACCACCGGTACTTC
abundance: .
v_gene: TRBV7-8
j_gene: TRBJ2-7
d_gene: .

CDR3aa: CAWSKTPGTGTHEQYF
CDR3nt: TGTGCCTGGAGTAAAACCCCCGGGACAGGGACCCACGAGCAGTACTTC
abundance: .
v_gene: TRBV30
j_gene: TRBJ2-7
d_gene: TRBD1

CDR3aa: CASSSGGADTQYF
CDR3nt: TGTGCCAGCAGTTCGGGAGGGGCAGATACGCAGTATTTT
abundance: .
v_gene: TRBV28
j_gene: TRBJ2-3
d_gene: TRBD2

CDR3aa: CASSGTGGPRGELFF
CDR3nt: TGTGCCAGCAGTGGGACAGGGGGCCCAAGGGGGGAGCTGTTTTTT
abundance: .
v_gene: TRBV2
j_gene: TRBJ2-2
d_gene: TRBD1

CDR3aa: CASSSRTDILGANVLTF
CDR3nt: TGTGCCAGCAGCTCCCGGACAGATATTCTGGGGGCCAACGTCCTGACTTTC
abundance: .
v_gene: TRBV5-5
j_gene: TRBJ2-6
d_gene: .

CDR3aa: CAWSVLGDSPLHF
CDR3nt: TGTGCCTGGAGTGTACTGGGAGATTCACCCCTCCACTTT
abundance: .
v_gene: TRBV30
j_gene: TRBJ1-6
d_gene: .